These 9 T cell receptor beta chains were all obtained from the same sample, sequenced in a study of CD8+CD57+ T cells in acquired aplastic anemia. Patients chosen for sequencing had CD8+CD57+ cells that had expanded, as shown by flow cytometry. The TCR beta profiling, which covered VDJ combination and CDR3 sequence, was carried out using genomic DNA as the template. TCRdb processed the reads anew with MiXCR; each CDR3 protein has one entry. The sample holds some 160,000 distinct CDR3 sequences, 47% seen once. The specimen sequenced was sorted CD4+, CD8+, or CD8+CD57+ T cells (not recorded which) from PBMCs. All receptors come from a human donor with aplastic anemia.

The V gene is TRBV20-1, the J gene TRBJ2-3; D is unresolved. In germline, CDR1 is DFQATT, CDR2 SNEGSKA (reference sequence). The CDR3 spans 14 residues. The V gene lost 0 bases and the J gene lost 0 bases, with 7 bases spanning the gap. CDR3 protein: CSARDPQSTDTQYF. For the CDR3, the DNA is TGCAGTGCTAGAGATCCCCAGAGCACAGATACGCAGTATTTT.

The rearrangement joins TRBV2 to TRBJ2-2; D possibly corresponds to TRBD1 (6 bases). V lost 8 bases to trimming and J lost 2 bases, with 9 bases between them. The CDR3 is made up of 13 amino acids. The germline CDR1 and CDR2 sequences are SNHLY and FYNNEI. The CDR3 here is CASGQTNTGELFF. CDR3 in DNA: TGTGCCAGCGGACAGACAAACACCGGGGAGCTGTTTTTT.

This clonotype was counted between two and nine times. A much larger clone sits a single nucleotide away, making a read error possible. This sequence joins TRBV7-2 and TRBJ2-3; 7 nucleotides agree with TRBD1. CDR1 and CDR2 (germline): SGHTA, FQGNSA. The CDR3 extends over 13 amino acids. CDR3 sequence (DNA): TGTGCCAGCAGTCTACTAAGGACAGGTACGCAGTATTTT. Translation gives CASSLLRTGTQYF. Variable domain in full (rest from reference TRBV7-2 and TRBJ2-3): GAGVSQSPSNKVTEKGKDVELRCDPISGHTALYWYRQSLGQGLEFLIYFQGNSAPDKSGLPSDRFSAERTGGSVSTLTIQRTQQEDSAVYLCASSLLRTGTQYFGPGTRLTVL.

The chain employs TRBV5-6 and TRBJ2-1; 9 nucleotides agree with TRBD1. CDR3 length: 13 residues. Germline V gives CDR1 SGHDT, CDR2 YYEEEE. The trim removed 3 bases at V and 8 bases at J, leaving 3 bases unmatched. The CDR3 region has the DNA TGTGCCAGCAGCTGGACAGGGGAGGATGAGCAGTTCTTC. It yields the protein CASSWTGEDEQFF.

The chain combines TRBV2 with TRBJ2-5; 8 bases are a match to TRBD2. CDR3 length: 13 amino acids. Trimming removed 5 bases from V and 3 bases from J; junction bases left unmatched: 2. Germline V gives CDR1 SNHLY, CDR2 FYNNEI. CDR3 coding DNA: TGTGCCAGCAGTATGGGACTAGAAGAGACCCAGTACTTC. Its protein is CASSMGLEETQYF.

This clonotype was seen ten or more times. The chain couples TRBV20-1 to TRBJ1-3; maybe TRBD1 (5 bases). Germline lookup yields CDR1 DFQATT and CDR2 SNEGSKA (reference sequence). The germline V and J ends were trimmed by 5 bases and 0 bases, with 11 bases remaining between them. The CDR3 spans 14 residues. The CDR3 DNA reads TGCAGTGCTTCACTAGACAGCTCTGGAAACACCATATATTTT. Amino acids: CSASLDSSGNTIYF.

About this clonotype: A much more abundant neighbour one base away suggests this may be a read error. This chain links TRBV5-1 with TRBJ2-2; 12 bases line up with TRBD1. J was trimmed by 8 bases and V by 7 bases; bases with no gene match: 12. The CDR3 is made up of 16 amino acids. Germline CDR1 SGHRS, CDR2 YFSETQ. The CDR3 DNA sequence: TGCGCCAGCGGCGTGGGGGACAGGGGGCCTGTAGGGGAGCTGTTTTTT. Protein product: CASGVGDRGPVGELFF.

This clonotype was seen only once. This chain links TRBV29-1 with TRBJ1-2; perhaps TRBD1 as D (5 bases). The V gene's germline CDR1 is SQVTM and CDR2 ANQGSEA. There are 11 residues in the CDR3. V lost 0 bases and J 12 bases, leaving 11 bases between the germline ends. CDR3 in amino acids: CSVEDMWGNTF. The CDR3 coding sequence is TGCAGCGTTGAAGATATGTGGGGGAACACCTTC.

The chain carries TRBV30 and TRBJ1-5; 9 nucleotides agree with TRBD1. Germline V gene lookup returns CDR1 GTSNPN and CDR2 SVGIG (reference sequence). The trim removed 0 bases at V and 7 bases at J, leaving 4 bases unmatched. The CDR3 is 14 residues long. CDR3: CAWSVVTGGQPQHF. The DNA for the CDR3 is TGTGCCTGGAGTGTAGTAACAGGGGGCCAGCCCCAGCATTTT.